This TCR beta chain appears in the sequencing data of a study of cytomegalovirus exposure and HLA in healthy donors. The PCR made use of 60 Vbeta and 13 Jbeta primers. The data were produced by immunoSEQ multiplex PCR, yet TCRdb's version contains in-frame clones alone and is incomplete. The sample yields approximately 180,000 clones, under 85% seen once. Sequencing was performed on PBMCs. The sequence came from a human donor in good health.

CDR3: CAIRTGNTEAFF. CDR3 DNA: TGTGCCATCAGGACAGGGAACACTGAAGCTTTCTTT. V and J are TRBV10-3 and TRBJ1-1; maybe TRBD1 (6 bases). The V end lost 6 bases, the J end lost 1 base, and 6 bases lay between the germline ends. CDR1 ENHRY and CDR2 SYGVKD come from the germline V gene. This CDR3 has 12 amino acids.